One and the same sample provided the 30 T cell receptor beta chains below, sequenced in a study of T-cell reconstitution after alpha-beta-depleted transplantation in children (dated by TCRdb to about 2016). Overall study outcomes, separate from this receptor: The apparently early alphabetaT-cell count recovery about two months after transplant was reportedly dependent on only several hundred rapidly expanded clones derived from non-depleted graft cells.

No antigen has been assigned to these receptors. Library method: PCR. Sequencing used an Illumina HiSeq 2500. To normalize quantification of the TCRbeta repertoire, the TCR libraries were built with molecular barcoding that relied on unique molecular identifiers. Clones were called with MiXCR by TCRdb after fastp trimmed the public reads at Q25, and only in-frame beta chains were retained. When rows share a CDR3 protein, they turn into one entry using the most common DNA and genes. Counted in this sample were roughly 30,000 distinct CDR3 sequences; less than 8.5% of them appeared once. Of the sample, more than 25% is held by the ten largest clones. The time point label corresponds to: day 60 (about 2 months) after transplantation. The treatment or condition tag for this specimen amounts to: allogeneic hematopoietic cell transplantation with graft depleted of TCRalphabeta T cells and CD19 B cells. The sample in question was peripheral blood, obtained 60 days after TCRalphabeta/CD19-depleted stem cell transplant. These receptors all come from a child in the first two years of life who had a stem cell transplant for acute myeloid leukemia, so the T cells may come from the graft donor.

This clonotype was detected many times. The chain couples TRBV7-9 to TRBJ2-7; tentatively, D is TRBD2 (5 bases). The germline V gene encodes CDR1 SEHNR and CDR2 FQNEAQ (reference sequence). This CDR3 is 13 amino acids long. The CDR3 region is CATAIEGSYEQYF. The CDR3 region has the DNA TGTGCAACAGCAATCGAGGGATCCTACGAGCAGTACTTC.

The table lists this clonotype with many counts. This sequence joins TRBV28 and TRBJ2-3, with TRBD1 identical over 10 bases. The CDR3 is 15 residues long. V lost 6 bases, J lost 5 bases, and 8 bases stayed unmatched. Germline V lookup: CDR1 MDHEN, CDR2 SYDVKM. The CDR3 nucleotides are TGTGCCAGCAGGAACGACAGGGGGCTAAGAGATACGCAGTATTTT. This encodes CASRNDRGLRDTQYF.

This clonotype showed up many times. The gene calls are TRBV30 and TRBJ1-2, with 8 nucleotides matching TRBD1. CDR1 is GTSNPN and CDR2 is SVGIG in the germline V gene (reference sequence). This CDR3 comprises 11 residues. V gave up 8 bases and J gave up 3 bases; unmatched junction bases: 2. In nucleotides, the CDR3 is TGTGCCCGACAGGGGTACTATGGCTACACCTTC. This sequence encodes CARQGYYGYTF.

This clonotype was found many times. The chain joins TRBV10-3 to TRBJ2-7, with 7 bases that match TRBD1. The CDR3 length is 15 residues. Germline lookup yields CDR1 ENHRY and CDR2 SYGVKD. With 7 bases clipped from V and 0 bases from J, the junction kept 9 bases outside the gene matches. This CDR3 is CAITEETGPSYEQYF. In nucleotides, the CDR3 is TGTGCCATCACCGAGGAGACAGGGCCCTCCTACGAGCAGTACTTC.

This chain connects TRBV6-1 to TRBJ2-3; 13 nucleotides match TRBD2. The CDR3 is 15 amino acids. Germline assignment: CDR1 MNHNS and CDR2 SASEGT. V lost 7 bases and J lost 1; bases outside the gene matches: 2. The CDR3 bases are TGTGCCAGCAACGGACTAGCGGGGGGCACAGATACGCAGTATTTT. It yields the protein CASNGLAGGTDTQYF.

There are many counts of this clonotype. This chain uses TRBV7-2 with TRBJ2-1; tentative D call: TRBD2 (5 bases). Germline V gene data show CDR1 as SGHTA and CDR2 as FQGNSA. The V end was cut by 2 bases, the J end by 8 bases, with 16 bases between. The length of the CDR3 is 15 residues. This chain's CDR3 is CASSLPWTGRDEQFF. As DNA, the CDR3 is TGTGCCAGCAGCTTACCTTGGACGGGAAGGGATGAGCAGTTCTTC.

This clonotype was recorded many times. The CDR3 region is CASSTRGTSGAEQYF. Here the CDR3 DNA reads TGTGCCAGCAGCACCCGTGGGACTAGCGGAGCCGAGCAGTACTTC. This chain uses TRBV9 with TRBJ2-7, with 11 bases lining up with TRBD2. J lost 6 bases, V lost 4 bases, and 9 bases had no gene match. CDR3 size: 15 residues. Germline assignment: CDR1 SGDLS and CDR2 YYNGEE.

The sample holds many counts of this clonotype. This chain joins TRBV9 and TRBJ2-7; possibly TRBD1 for D (6 bases). Germline CDR1 reads SGDLS; CDR2 reads YYNGEE. The V and J ends lost 4 bases and 4 bases respectively, with 12 bases between them. This CDR3 region has 13 residues. The CDR3 nucleotides read TGTGCCAGCAGCTCGGGACACTCTTACGAGCAGTACTTC. Residues: CASSSGHSYEQYF. Full variable domain (missing parts from reference TRBV9 and TRBJ2-7): DSGVTQTPKHLITATGQRVTLRCSPRSGDLSVYWYQQSLDQGLQFLIQYYNGEERAKGNILERFSAQQFPDLHSELNLSSLELGDSALYFCASSSGHSYEQYFGPGTRLTVT.

This clonotype was detected ten times or more. The chain employs TRBV4-3 and TRBJ2-3; perhaps D is TRBD1 or TRBD2 (5 bases each). The length of the CDR3 is 15 residues. Trimming took 4 bases from V and 4 from J, leaving 15 bases between them. Germline CDR1 is LGHNA and CDR2 is YSLEER. CDR3 residues: CASSPLGPSPDTQYF. Written as DNA, the CDR3 is TGCGCCAGCAGCCCCCTGGGACCTAGCCCAGATACGCAGTATTTT.

This clonotype was seen a few times. The chain employs TRBV19 and TRBJ2-1, with D maybe TRBD2 (6 bases). The germline CDR1 and CDR2 sequences are LNHDA and SQIVND (reference sequence). Deletions cut 8 bases from V and 1 base from J, with 9 bases between. CDR3 length: 13 residues. The chain's CDR3 is CASAAGSYNEQFF. The CDR3 DNA follows: TGTGCCAGTGCGGCGGGATCCTACAATGAGCAGTTCTTC.

This clonotype showed up many times. CDR3: CASSQTGQPQHF. CDR3 DNA sequence: TGTGCCAGCAGCCAGACGGGTCAGCCCCAGCATTTT. The chain links TRBV3-1 to TRBJ1-5; no clear D gene. The V gene's germline CDR1 is LGHDT and CDR2 YNNKEL (reference sequence). The CDR3 spans 12 residues. With 3 bases removed from V and 6 bases from J, the gap between germline ends came to 6 bases.

This clonotype was counted many times. The chain has TRBV4-2 and TRBJ1-2, with D possibly matching TRBD1 (6 bases). CDR1 is LGHNA and CDR2 is YNFKEQ in the germline V gene. The CDR3 sequence is 16 residues long. V shed 0 bases and J shed 2 bases, with 13 bases lying between them. The DNA for the CDR3 is TGTGCCAGCAGCCAAGAAAAAACAGGGAAGAACTATGGCTACACCTTC. Translation gives CASSQEKTGKNYGYTF.

This clonotype was seen repeatedly, ten times or more. This chain links TRBV2 with TRBJ2-1; a weak D match, TRBD2 (5 bases). V lost 2 bases and J lost 4, with 12 bases in between. Germline-derived CDR1 and CDR2 are SNHLY and FYNNEI. CDR3 length: 15 amino acids. CDR3 in amino acids: CASSEYLASYNEQFF. The CDR3 DNA sequence: TGTGCCAGCAGTGAATACCTAGCATCTTACAATGAGCAGTTCTTC.

The table lists this clonotype with many counts. The chain joins TRBV9 to TRBJ2-1, with D unclear. The CDR3 contains 15 residues. Trimming pared 4 bases from V and 4 bases from J, leaving 15 bases between. CDR1 is SGDLS, CDR2 YYNGEE, per germline. CDR3 sequence reads: CASSPRVAGYNEQFF. The CDR3 DNA is TGTGCCAGCAGCCCTCGAGTCGCAGGTTACAATGAGCAGTTCTTC. Using reference TRBV9 and TRBJ2-1 for the parts outside the CDR3, the full variable domain is DSGVTQTPKHLITATGQRVTLRCSPRSGDLSVYWYQQSLDQGLQFLIQYYNGEERAKGNILERFSAQQFPDLHSELNLSSLELGDSALYFCASSPRVAGYNEQFFGPGTRLTVL.

This clonotype occurred many times. The rearrangement links TRBV29-1 to TRBJ2-2, with 7 bases fitting TRBD2. The V and J ends lost 4 bases and 7 bases, in that order; junction bases with no gene match: 12. This CDR3 region has 15 residues. Germline-derived CDR1 and CDR2 are SQVTM and ANQGSEA. CDR3 amino acids: CSVGLAESWGGELFF. CDR3 DNA: TGCAGCGTTGGTCTAGCGGAGTCGTGGGGCGGGGAGCTGTTTTTT.

This clonotype rates as medium-sized (0.01 to 0.1%). V and J are TRBV12-3 or TRBV12-4 and TRBJ2-4; 8 bases agree with TRBD1. The V gene end was trimmed by 6 bases and the J gene end by 0 bases; junction bases not matched to a gene: 7. The CDR3 consists of 16 residues. For the CDR3, the DNA is TGTGCCAGCAGCCCCGGGACAGGACTAGCCAAAAACATTCAGTACTTC. Translation gives CASSPGTGLAKNIQYF.

This clonotype was counted at least ten times. The chain combines TRBV10-3 with TRBJ2-5; 8 nucleotides match TRBD2. Germline V lookup: CDR1 ENHRY, CDR2 SYGVKD. The V and J ends lost 2 bases and 3 bases, in that order; junction bases with no gene match: 11. The CDR3 totals 17 residues. The CDR3 DNA sequence: TGTGCCATCAGTGAGCGTCGGAGCGGGAGACAGGAAGAGACCCAGTACTTC. Protein: CAISERRSGRQEETQYF.

This clonotype was recorded many times. The CDR3 bases are TGTGCCAGCTCACCGCGGGATTACCACGAGCAGTACTTC. Amino acid sequence: CASSPRDYHEQYF. The gene calls are TRBV18 and TRBJ2-7; tentative D call: TRBD2 (6 bases). CDR3 length: 13 residues. CDR1 is KGHSH and CDR2 is LQKENI in the germline V gene. V gave up 3 bases and J gave up 5 bases, with 11 bases separating them.

This clonotype was detected many times. The chain carries TRBV27 and TRBJ2-7; a possible D gene is TRBD2 (5 bases). The CDR3 extends over 18 amino acids. The V gene lost 8 bases and the J gene lost 0 bases, with 26 bases spanning the gap. Germline V lookup: CDR1 MNHEY, CDR2 SMNVEV (reference sequence). CDR3 in DNA: TGTGCCAGCCAACCGACGGGCACTAGGTGGCTGCACTCCTACGAGCAGTACTTC. This encodes CASQPTGTRWLHSYEQYF.

This clonotype was recorded at least ten times. V gene TRBV7-3 combines with J gene TRBJ2-3; TRBD2 matches 14 bases. This CDR3 region has 15 residues. CDR1 is SGHTA, CDR2 FQGTGA, per germline. V shed 4 bases, J shed 4 bases, and the junction held 1 base outside the gene matches. In nucleotides, the CDR3 is TGTGCCAGCAGCTGGGGACTAGCGGGAGCAGATACGCAGTATTTT. As protein: CASSWGLAGADTQYF.

This clonotype has a count of ten or more. The V call is TRBV7-2, the J call TRBJ2-3; TRBD2 matches at 7 bases. CDR3 length equals 20 residues. Germline V gene data show CDR1 as SGHTA and CDR2 as FQGNSA. V gave up 2 bases and J gave up 2 bases; unmatched junction bases: 19. CDR3 sequence reads: CASSLSVSTGLADFTDTQYF. The CDR3 DNA follows: TGTGCCAGCAGCTTATCGGTTTCGACGGGGCTAGCGGATTTCACAGATACGCAGTATTTT.

This clonotype was recorded a few times. The V and J genes are TRBV30 and TRBJ2-1; 11 positions match TRBD2. Germline V gene sequence: CDR1 GTSNPN, CDR2 SVGIG (reference sequence). The CDR3 has 16 amino acids. Trimming at V came to 0 bases and at J to 6 bases, leaving 7 bases not matched to a gene. The CDR3 sequence: CAWSVRGTSGPNEQFF. Written as DNA, the CDR3 is TGTGCCTGGAGTGTTAGGGGGACTAGCGGCCCCAATGAGCAGTTCTTC. Supplemented by reference TRBV30 and TRBJ2-1, the full variable domain reads SQTIHQWPATLVQPVGSPLSLECTVEGTSNPNLYWYRQAAGRGLQLLFYSVGIGQISSEVPQNLSASRPQDRQFILSSKKLLLSDSGFYLCAWSVRGTSGPNEQFFGPGTRLTVL.

This clonotype occurred many times. The chain combines TRBV6-5 with TRBJ1-2, with D possibly matching TRBD1 (5 bases). This CDR3 region has 11 residues. In germline, CDR1 is MNHEY, CDR2 SVGAGI. Trimming removed 8 bases from V and 3 bases from J, with 7 bases in between. This CDR3 reads CASLGDYGYTF. CDR3 nucleotides: TGTGCCAGCCTGGGGGACTATGGCTACACCTTC.

This clonotype has a count of ten or more. The rearrangement links TRBV20-1 to TRBJ2-1; D might be TRBD2 (6 bases). Germline assignment: CDR1 DFQATT and CDR2 SNEGSKA (reference sequence). This CDR3 is 16 amino acids long. Trimming removed 0 bases at V and 3 bases at J, with 15 bases between. The DNA of the CDR3 is TGCAGTGCTAGAGATCAGGCGGGGCCACACTACAATGAGCAGTTCTTC. Protein product: CSARDQAGPHYNEQFF.

This clonotype was observed many times. The V gene is TRBV29-1, the J gene TRBJ2-7; perhaps TRBD2 as D (6 bases). V dropped 0 bases and J dropped 0 bases, with 12 bases sitting between them. Germline lookup yields CDR1 SQVTM and CDR2 ANQGSEA. The CDR3 extends over 15 amino acids. The CDR3 sequence: CSVEDPGGSSYEQYF. The CDR3 DNA is TGCAGCGTTGAAGATCCCGGGGGATCCTCCTACGAGCAGTACTTC.

The J gene is TRBJ2-3, the V gene TRBV29-1; 11 bases map to TRBD1. This CDR3 contains 15 residues. The J segment lost 6 bases and the V segment lost 6 bases, leaving 11 bases of the junction unmatched. Germline-derived CDR1 and CDR2 are SQVTM and ANQGSEA. CDR3 in DNA: TGCAGCGTCCCCCCGGGACAGGGGGAGAAGGATACGCAGTATTTT. Protein: CSVPPGQGEKDTQYF.

This clonotype was detected ten times or more. The chain has TRBV11-2 and TRBJ1-1, with D hard to call. Germline V gene data show CDR1 as SGHAT and CDR2 as FQNNGV. Trimming took off 6 bases at V and 4 bases at J, with 18 bases between the two ends. This CDR3 has 15 amino acids. The CDR3 is CASRETRYSSTEAFF. The CDR3 region has the DNA TGTGCCAGCAGGGAGACTCGGTACTCGAGCACTGAAGCTTTCTTT. The variable domain in full, completed from reference TRBV11-2 and TRBJ1-1, reads EAGVAQSPRYKIIEKRQSVAFWCNPISGHATLYWYQQILGQGPKLLIQFQNNGVVDDSQLPKDRFSAERLKGVDSTLKIQPAKLEDSAVYLCASRETRYSSTEAFFGQGTRLTVV.

This clonotype was seen ten or more times. The V call is TRBV11-2, the J call TRBJ2-1; 10 bases fit TRBD2. V shed 8 bases, J shed 10 bases, and the junction held 14 bases outside the gene matches. This CDR3 spans 15 amino acids. The germline CDR1 and CDR2 sequences are SGHAT and FQNNGV. In nucleotides, the CDR3 is TGTGCCAGCTCCCCCTTAGCGGGAGGAGGCTGGGAGCAGTTCTTC. Its translation is CASSPLAGGGWEQFF.

This clonotype has ten or more counts. V and J are TRBV6-2 or TRBV6-3 and TRBJ1-2; D is unclear. With 0 bases removed from V and 5 bases from J, the gap between germline ends came to 13 bases. This CDR3 region has 15 residues. The germline V gene encodes CDR1 MNHEY and CDR2 SVGEGT. The chain's CDR3 is CASSYSKERGYGYTF. The CDR3 DNA reads TGTGCCAGCAGTTACTCGAAGGAAAGAGGGTATGGCTACACCTTC.

This clonotype was counted at least ten times. The chain employs TRBV5-6 and TRBJ2-3; 8 nucleotides match TRBD2. This CDR3 spans 15 amino acids. Germline assignment: CDR1 SGHDT and CDR2 YYEEEE. V was clipped by 4 bases and J by 4 bases; unmatched bases: 8. The CDR3 region is CASSAMSGRPDTQYF. The CDR3, as DNA: TGTGCCAGCAGCGCCATGAGCGGGAGACCAGATACGCAGTATTTT.